This T cell receptor beta chain was profiled in a study of T cell clonality in common variable immunodeficiency. Here immunoSEQ multiplex PCR was the method, and the copy in TCRdb shows in-frame clones only, minus some. The specimen gives about 52,000 clones without singletons; the ten biggest hold approximately 2%. Many counts were recorded for this clone. No antigen is known for it. The read ends 3 residues before the CDR3 terminus; that terminus is restored from the germline J gene. Blood samples were heparinized, 5 to 8 ml per donor. The study's findings and limits: Compared with controls, CVID subjects had fewer shared TCRbeta clones.

Germline V gives CDR1 SGHVS, CDR2 FQNEAQ. The CDR3 extends over 15 amino acids. Trimming removed 2 bases from V and 1 base from J, with 11 bases in between. The rearrangement uses TRBV7-8 and TRBJ1-2; D not certain. The TCR was taken from a person between 18 and 69 years old in good health. Sequencing was performed on peripheral blood mononuclear cells. Here the CDR3 reads CASSLLGGFNYGYTF. The covered CDR3 bases are TGTGCCAGCAGCTTATTAGGCGGGTTTAACTATGGC. The full variable domain, completed using reference TRBV7-8 and TRBJ1-2, is GAGVSQSPRYKVAKRGQDVALRCDPISGHVSLFWYQQALGQGPEFLTYFQNEAQLDKSGLPSDRFFAERPEGSVSTLKIQRTQQEDSAVYLCASSLLGGFNYGYTFGSGTRLTVV.